Reported below is one T cell receptor beta chain. This specimen belongs to a study of blood T cell repertoires in COVID-19. Authors' methods: For nucleated cells, counts were estimated from reference gene primer amplification. Sequencing was performed with immunoSEQ multiplex PCR; in TCRdb, only in-frame clones are kept and a portion is missing. V, J and clone size are those of that table, while D and trimming were read from the DNA. The data hold over 130,000 clones, with about four fifths observed a single time. The sequencing input was peripheral blood. The clonotype originates from a human donor in a cohort sampled during active COVID-19.

The CDR3 is CASSLAQQYEQFF. In nucleotides, the CDR3 is TGCGCCAGCAGCTTGGCACAGCAATATGAGCAGTTCTTC. V gene TRBV5-1 combines with J gene TRBJ2-1, with D unclear. This CDR3 is built from 13 residues. Trimming left V 0 bases short and J 8 bases short, with 9 bases between. Germline V CDR1 and CDR2: SGHRS, YFSETQ.